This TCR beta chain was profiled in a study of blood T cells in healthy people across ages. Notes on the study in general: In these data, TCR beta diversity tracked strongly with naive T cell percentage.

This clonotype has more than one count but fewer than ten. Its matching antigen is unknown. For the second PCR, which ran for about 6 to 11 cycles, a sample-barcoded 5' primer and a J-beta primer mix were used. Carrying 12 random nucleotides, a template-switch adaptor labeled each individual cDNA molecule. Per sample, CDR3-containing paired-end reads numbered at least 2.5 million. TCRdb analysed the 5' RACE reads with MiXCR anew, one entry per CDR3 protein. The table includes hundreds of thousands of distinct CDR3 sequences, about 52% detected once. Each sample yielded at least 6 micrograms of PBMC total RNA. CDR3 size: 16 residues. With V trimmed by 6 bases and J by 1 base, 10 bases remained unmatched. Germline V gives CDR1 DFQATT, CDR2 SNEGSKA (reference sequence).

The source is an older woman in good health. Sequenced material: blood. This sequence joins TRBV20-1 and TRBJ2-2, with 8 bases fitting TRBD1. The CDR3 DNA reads TGCAGTGCCCGCCCAGCTGGGACAGGGAACACCGGGGAGCTGTTTTTT. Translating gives CSARPAGTGNTGELFF.